One TCR beta chain is described in this entry. This sample stems from a study of blood T cell repertoires in COVID-19. For the study at large: The origin of the acute and convalescent COVID-19 samples was the United States, Italy and Spain.

Authors' analysis steps: Reference gene primers were amplified, and this amplification served to estimate nucleated cell counts. TCRdb's table, derived via immunoSEQ multiplex PCR, lists solely in-frame clones and lacks some. That table supplies the V and J calls and clone size; D and trimming were determined from the DNA. The profile shows about 200,000 clones, about three quarters of them singletons. Germline-derived CDR1 and CDR2 are SGHNT and YENEEA. The CDR3 consists of 17 residues. V was trimmed by 4 bases and J by 3 bases, leaving 19 bases between them. V gene TRBV11-3 combines with J gene TRBJ2-1, with a weak D call TRBD2 (6 bases). The sequenced sample consisted of peripheral blood. The TCR sequence derives from a woman aged 70-85 years with acute or convalescent COVID-19. For the CDR3, the DNA is TGTGCCAGCAGCTCCGGGACCTTAGCGGACCGCTACAATGAGCAGTTCTTC. Translating it yields CASSSGTLADRYNEQFF. Drawing the rest from reference TRBV11-3 and TRBJ2-1, the complete variable domain is EAGVVQSPRYKIIEKKQPVAFWCNPISGHNTLYWYLQNLGQGPELLIRYENEEAVDDSQLPKDRFSAERLKGVDSTLKIQPAELGDSAVYLCASSSGTLADRYNEQFFGPGTRLTVL.